This T cell receptor beta chain appears in the sequencing data of a study of glioma-infiltrating T cells after dendritic cell vaccination. Libraries were prepared by immunoSEQ multiplex PCR; TCRdb keeps only in-frame clonotypes and omits some of them. The sample has about 87,000 clones, roughly 90% seen once. Sequencing was performed on blood, taken before dendritic cell vaccination. The sequence derives from a human donor with glioblastoma.

In DNA, the CDR3 is TGTGCCACAGGGGAGCGGGGGGGCCGGGAGACCCAGTACTTC. Protein: CATGERGGRETQYF. The rearrangement links TRBV7-2 to TRBJ2-5; the match to TRBD2 covers 10 bases. With 10 bases clipped from V and 5 bases from J, the junction kept 10 bases outside the gene matches. Germline V CDR1 and CDR2: SGHTA, FQGNSA. The CDR3 sequence is 14 residues long.